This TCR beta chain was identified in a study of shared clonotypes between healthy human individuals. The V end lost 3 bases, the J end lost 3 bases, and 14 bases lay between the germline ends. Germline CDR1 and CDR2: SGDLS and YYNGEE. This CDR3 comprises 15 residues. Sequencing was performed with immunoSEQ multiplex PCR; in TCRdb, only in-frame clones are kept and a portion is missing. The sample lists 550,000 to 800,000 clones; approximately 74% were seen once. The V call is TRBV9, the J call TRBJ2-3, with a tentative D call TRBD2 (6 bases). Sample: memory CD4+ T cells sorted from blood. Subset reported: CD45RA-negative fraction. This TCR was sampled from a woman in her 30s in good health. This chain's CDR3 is CASSAGVGITDTQYF. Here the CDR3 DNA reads TGTGCCAGCAGCGCGGGAGTGGGCATAACAGATACGCAGTATTTT.